The subject of this entry is one T cell receptor (beta chain). Its cognate antigen is unknown. These data originate in a study of T cell repertoires in cytomegalovirus infection. Study-wide findings and caveats: What dominated the ex vivo response were HLA-C-restricted CMV-specific TCR beta clonotypes.

TCRdb passed the reads through MiXCR, listing each CDR3 protein once. The table shows 550,000 to 850,000 distinct CDR3 sequences, with 30% to 35% occurring only once. This TCR derives from a human donor in good health (CMV status not recorded). Some clones in this sample may be carry-over from other donors' samples. Sequenced material: cultured PBMCs, taken from culture after CMV antigen stimulation.

The CDR3 DNA follows: TGTGCCAGCAGCCTGGTCGATGGGACGAGCGGTTCACCCCTCCACTTT. This translates into CASSLVDGTSGSPLHF. The chain joins TRBV5-3 to TRBJ1-6, with TRBD1 as a possible D gene (5 bases). TRBV5-3 is filed as an ORF, its function uncertain. V was cut by 8 bases and J by 9 bases, with 24 bases left in between. This CDR3 is 16 amino acids long.